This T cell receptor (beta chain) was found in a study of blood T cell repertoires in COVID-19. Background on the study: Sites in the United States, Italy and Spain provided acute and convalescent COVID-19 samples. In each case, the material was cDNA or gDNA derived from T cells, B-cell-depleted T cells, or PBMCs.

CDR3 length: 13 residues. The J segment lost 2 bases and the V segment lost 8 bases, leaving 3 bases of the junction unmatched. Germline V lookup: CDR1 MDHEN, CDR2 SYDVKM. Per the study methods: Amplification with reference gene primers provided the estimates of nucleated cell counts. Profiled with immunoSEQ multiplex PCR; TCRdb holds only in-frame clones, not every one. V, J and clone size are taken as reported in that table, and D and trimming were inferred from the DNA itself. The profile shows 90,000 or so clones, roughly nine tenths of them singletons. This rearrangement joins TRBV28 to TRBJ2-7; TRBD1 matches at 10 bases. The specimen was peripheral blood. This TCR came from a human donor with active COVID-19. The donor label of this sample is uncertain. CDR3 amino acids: CASQGTGAYEQYF. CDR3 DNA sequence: TGTGCCAGCCAGGGGACAGGGGCCTACGAGCAGTACTTC.